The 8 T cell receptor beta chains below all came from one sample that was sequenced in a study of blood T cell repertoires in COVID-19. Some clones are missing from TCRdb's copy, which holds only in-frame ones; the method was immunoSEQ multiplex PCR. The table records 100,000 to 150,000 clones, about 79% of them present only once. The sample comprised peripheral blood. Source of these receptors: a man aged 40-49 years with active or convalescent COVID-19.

CDR3 DNA sequence: TGTGCCAGTAGTATACAGGGATTGGGGAACACTGAAGCTTTCTTT. Its protein is CASSIQGLGNTEAFF. The chain uses TRBV19 and TRBJ1-1, with D maybe TRBD1 (5 bases). V was pared by 2 bases and J by 1 base, with 11 bases between. Germline V gene sequence: CDR1 LNHDA, CDR2 SQIVND (reference sequence). The CDR3 runs to 15 residues.

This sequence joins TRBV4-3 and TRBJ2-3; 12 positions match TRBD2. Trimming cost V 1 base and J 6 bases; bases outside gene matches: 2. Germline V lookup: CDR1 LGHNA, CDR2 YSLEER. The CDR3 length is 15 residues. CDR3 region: CASSQGLAGGDTQYF. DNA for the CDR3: TGCGCCAGCAGCCAAGGTCTAGCGGGGGGGGATACGCAGTATTTT.

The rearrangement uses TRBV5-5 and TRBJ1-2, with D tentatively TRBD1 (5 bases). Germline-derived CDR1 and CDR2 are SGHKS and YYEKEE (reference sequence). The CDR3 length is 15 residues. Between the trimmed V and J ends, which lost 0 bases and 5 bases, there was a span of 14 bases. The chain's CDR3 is CASSLGVGGIYGYTF. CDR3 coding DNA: TGTGCCAGCAGCTTGGGGGTTGGGGGGATTTATGGCTACACCTTC.

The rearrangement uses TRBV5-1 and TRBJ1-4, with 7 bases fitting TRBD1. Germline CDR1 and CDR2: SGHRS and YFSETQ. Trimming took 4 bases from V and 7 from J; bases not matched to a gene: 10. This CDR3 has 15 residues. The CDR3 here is CASSLTTGDGEKLFF. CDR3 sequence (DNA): TGCGCCAGCAGCCTAACCACAGGGGACGGTGAAAAACTGTTTTTT.

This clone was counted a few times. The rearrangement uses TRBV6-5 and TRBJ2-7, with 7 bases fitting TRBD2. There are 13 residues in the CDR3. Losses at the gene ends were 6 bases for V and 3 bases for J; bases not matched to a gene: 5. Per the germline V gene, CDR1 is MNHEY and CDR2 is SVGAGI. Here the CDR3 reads CASSPSGNYEQYF. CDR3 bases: TGTGCCAGCAGCCCCAGCGGGAACTACGAGCAGTACTTC.

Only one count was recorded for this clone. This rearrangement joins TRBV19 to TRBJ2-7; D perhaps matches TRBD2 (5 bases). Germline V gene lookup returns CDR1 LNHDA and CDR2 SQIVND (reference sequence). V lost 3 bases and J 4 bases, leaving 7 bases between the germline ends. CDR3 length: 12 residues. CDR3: CASSIRGYEQYF. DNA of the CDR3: TGTGCCAGTAGTATTAGAGGGTACGAGCAGTACTTC.

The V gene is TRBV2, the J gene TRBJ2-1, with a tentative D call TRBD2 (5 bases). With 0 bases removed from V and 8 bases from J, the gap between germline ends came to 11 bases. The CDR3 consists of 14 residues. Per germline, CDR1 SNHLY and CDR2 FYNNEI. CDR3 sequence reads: CASSEARAGHEQFF. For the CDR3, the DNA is TGTGCCAGCAGTGAAGCGCGCGCGGGTCATGAGCAGTTCTTC.

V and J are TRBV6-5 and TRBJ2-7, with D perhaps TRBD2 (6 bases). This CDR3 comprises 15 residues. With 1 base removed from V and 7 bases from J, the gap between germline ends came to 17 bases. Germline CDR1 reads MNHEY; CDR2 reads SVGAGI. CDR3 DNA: TGTGCCAGCAGTTACTTTTACGGAGGGGCGAGGGAGCAGTACTTC. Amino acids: CASSYFYGGAREQYF.